A single sample is the source of the 20 T cell receptor beta chains below, sequenced in a study of long-term antiretroviral therapy in people with HIV. The authors ran the immunoSEQ assay, v3.0, at survey level. Generated by immunoSEQ multiplex PCR, the TCRdb table keeps only in-frame clones and is missing some. The sample shows 15,000 to 20,000 clones, around 87% of them seen only once. The material sequenced was unsorted PBMCs, taken 4.2 years after starting antiretroviral therapy. These TCRs come from a man in his fifties with HIV.

This clone was recorded a few times. The chain couples TRBV27 to TRBJ1-6; no firm D call. CDR1 is MNHEY and CDR2 is SMNVEV in the germline V gene (reference sequence). Trimming left V 1 base short and J 8 bases short, with 12 bases between. CDR3 length: 15 amino acids. The CDR3 sequence is CASSLLAGLDSPLHF. CDR3 coding DNA: TGTGCCAGCAGTTTATTAGCCGGGCTAGATTCACCCCTCCACTTT.

The genes are TRBV6-5 and TRBJ1-1; D may be TRBD1 (5 bases). CDR1 and CDR2 (germline): MNHEY, SVGAGI. This CDR3 is 15 amino acids long. Trimming left V 2 bases short and J 4 bases short, with 14 bases between. CDR3 residues: CASSYKPDSFTEAFF. The CDR3 region has the DNA TGTGCCAGCAGTTACAAACCAGACAGCTTCACTGAAGCTTTCTTT.

The genes are TRBV28 and TRBJ1-1, with D hard to call. Trimming left V 5 bases short and J 2 bases short, with 21 bases between. Germline V gene data show CDR1 as MDHEN and CDR2 as SYDVKM. This CDR3 region has 17 residues. The CDR3: CASSILRSGPSNTEAFF. The DNA for the CDR3 is TGTGCCAGCAGTATATTGCGGAGCGGGCCGAGTAACACTGAAGCTTTCTTT.

The gene calls are TRBV6-6 and TRBJ1-1, with D perhaps TRBD1 (6 bases). This CDR3 comprises 14 residues. The germline gives CDR1 MNHNY, CDR2 SVGAGI (reference sequence). V lost 6 bases and J lost 5, with 16 bases in between. The CDR3 nucleotides are TGTGCCAGCAGGCCCGGGACAATACTTACTGAAGCTTTCTTT. Translating it yields CASRPGTILTEAFF.

In its sample, this clone was seen once. The chain has TRBV27 and TRBJ2-3; the D is unclear. V lost 5 bases and J 0 bases, leaving 6 bases between the germline ends. There are 13 residues in the CDR3. CDR1 MNHEY and CDR2 SMNVEV come from the germline V gene (reference sequence). In DNA, the CDR3 is TGTGCCAGCAGTGTAGCTAGCACAGATACGCAGTATTTT. Encoded protein: CASSVASTDTQYF.

The chain has TRBV5-1 and TRBJ2-7, with 7 bases aligning to TRBD2. The length of the CDR3 is 14 residues. Germline V gene sequence: CDR1 SGHRS, CDR2 YFSETQ. Trimming cost V 4 bases and J 3 bases; bases outside gene matches: 7. The CDR3 DNA reads as TGCGCCAGCAGCGAAACGAGCGGGGACTACGAGCAGTACTTC. Its translation: CASSETSGDYEQYF.

This rearrangement joins TRBV18 to TRBJ1-1, with D possibly TRBD1 on 5 matching bases. Trimming took 3 bases from V and 1 from J, leaving 12 bases between them. The germline V gene encodes CDR1 KGHSH and CDR2 LQKENI. The CDR3 runs to 15 residues. CDR3 residues: CASSPIKQGNTEAFF. The CDR3 DNA is TGTGCCAGCTCACCTATTAAGCAGGGGAACACTGAAGCTTTCTTT.

This clone was seen just once. The sample has other DNA sequences that encode this CDR3 too. The gene calls are TRBV18 and TRBJ2-7; no clear D. Germline CDR1 reads KGHSH; CDR2 reads LQKENI. The CDR3 loop spans 14 amino acids. Trimming stripped 0 bases from V and 2 bases from J, with 8 bases between. The CDR3 spells CASSPPDGTYEQYF. The CDR3 DNA sequence: TGTGCCAGCTCACCACCTGACGGTACCTACGAGCAGTACTTC.

This chain connects TRBV18 to TRBJ1-4, with D unresolved. The CDR3 runs 12 residues. Deletions cut 2 bases from V and 9 bases from J, with 7 bases between. Germline lookup yields CDR1 KGHSH and CDR2 LQKENI. CDR3 in amino acids: CASSPGDQKLFF. For the CDR3, the DNA is TGTGCCAGCTCACCAGGGGATCAAAAACTGTTTTTT.

As DNA, the CDR3 is TGTGCCAGCAGCTCTAGGACTAGCGGGGAAGATACGCAGTATTTT. Amino acid sequence: CASSSRTSGEDTQYF. The J gene is TRBJ2-3, the V gene TRBV5-4, with TRBD2 matching over 12 bases. After removal of 3 bases from V and 5 bases from J, the junction contained 4 bases not matched to a gene. The germline V gene has CDR1 SGHNT and CDR2 YYREEE (reference sequence). The CDR3 loop spans 15 amino acids.

This chain connects TRBV2 to TRBJ2-5; TRBD2 matches at 14 bases. CDR1 and CDR2 from the germline V gene are SNHLY and FYNNEI. This CDR3 spans 16 amino acids. The V gene end was trimmed by 6 bases and the J gene end by 0 bases; junction bases not matched to a gene: 3. Here the CDR3 DNA reads TGTGCCAGCAGGAGGACTAGCGGGGGGTACCAAGAGACCCAGTACTTC. Its protein product is CASRRTSGGYQETQYF.

The V and J genes are TRBV7-9 and TRBJ2-7; 9 bases fit TRBD1. Germline CDR1 is SEHNR and CDR2 is FQNEAQ (reference sequence). The CDR3 extends over 15 amino acids. Trimming took 3 bases from V and 5 from J; bases not matched to a gene: 8. CDR3 coding DNA: TGTGCCAGCAGCTTTACGGGACAGGGAGTAAACGAGCAGTACTTC. Amino acids: CASSFTGQGVNEQYF.

The rearrangement joins TRBV7-2 to TRBJ2-7; D possibly corresponds to TRBD1 (6 bases). In germline, CDR1 is SGHTA, CDR2 FQGNSA. This CDR3 has 14 residues. With 5 bases removed from V and 2 bases from J, the gap between germline ends came to 13 bases. This CDR3 is CASSPTTGTYEQYF. CDR3 coding DNA: TGTGCCAGCAGCCCTACTACAGGGACCTACGAGCAGTACTTC.

V gene TRBV7-2 combines with J gene TRBJ2-3; the match to TRBD2 covers 10 bases. The germline CDR1 and CDR2 sequences are SGHTA and FQGNSA. This CDR3 region has 16 residues. Losses at the gene ends were 3 bases for V and 5 bases for J; bases not matched to a gene: 8. The CDR3 DNA reads as TGTGCCAGCAGCTTCCCTAGTAGCGGGGGGTTAGATACGCAGTATTTT. This codes for CASSFPSSGGLDTQYF.

The chain links TRBV4-1 to TRBJ2-2; 8 nucleotides agree with TRBD1. Germline CDR1 and CDR2: MGHRA and YSYEKL. The V and J ends lost 5 bases and 6 bases, in that order; junction bases with no gene match: 5. The CDR3 sequence is 14 residues long. The CDR3 region has the DNA TGCGCCAGCAGCAAACTACAGGGGGCCGGGGAGCTGTTTTTT. Translation gives CASSKLQGAGELFF.

The gene calls are TRBV28 and TRBJ2-7; D gene unclear. Trimming removed 7 bases from V and 0 bases from J, with 13 bases in between. Germline V CDR1 and CDR2: MDHEN, SYDVKM. This CDR3 has 14 amino acids. CDR3 region: CASMVDPISYEQYF. For the CDR3, the DNA is TGTGCCAGCATGGTGGACCCCATCTCCTACGAGCAGTACTTC. Based on the CDR3 plus reference TRBV28 and TRBJ2-7, the full variable domain is DVKVTQSSRYLVKRTGEKVFLECVQDMDHENMFWYRQDPGLGLRLIYFSYDVKMKEKGDIPEGYSVSREKKERFSLILESASTNQTSMYLCASMVDPISYEQYFGPGTRLTVT.

This clone showed up just once. J is TRBJ2-7 and V is TRBV27, with D possibly TRBD2 on 5 matching bases. CDR1 and CDR2 from the germline V gene are MNHEY and SMNVEV (reference sequence). The CDR3 is 16 amino acids. V lost 6 bases and J 5 bases, leaving 23 bases between the germline ends. The CDR3 DNA reads as TGTGCCAGCAGCCTTCAGACGGAACTCCTTAGCGACGAGCAGTACTTC. It specifies CASSLQTELLSDEQYF.

A single count supports this clone. V is TRBV10-3 and J is TRBJ1-2; 7 positions agree with TRBD1. The V and J ends lost 0 bases and 4 bases, in that order; junction bases with no gene match: 5. Germline lookup yields CDR1 ENHRY and CDR2 SYGVKD. This CDR3 has 15 residues. CDR3 sequence: CAISESRGLSYGYTF. In DNA, the CDR3 is TGTGCCATCAGTGAGTCCAGGGGGTTGAGCTATGGCTACACCTTC.

The chain recombines TRBV30 with TRBJ1-1, with D possibly TRBD1 on 6 matching bases. The CDR3 is 12 residues long. CDR1 is GTSNPN and CDR2 is SVGIG in the germline V gene (reference sequence). Trimming left V 6 bases short and J 4 bases short, with 12 bases between. Here the CDR3 DNA reads TGTGCCTGCCTCAGGGGAGCCACTGAAGCTTTCTTT. This sequence encodes CACLRGATEAFF.

V is TRBV7-2 and J is TRBJ1-1; D is ambiguous. The V gene's germline CDR1 is SGHTA and CDR2 FQGNSA. Trimming pared 3 bases from V and 2 bases from J, leaving 10 bases between. The CDR3 is 14 amino acids. This CDR3 reads CASSFLSGNTEAFF. CDR3 DNA: TGTGCCAGCAGCTTCCTCTCGGGTAACACTGAAGCTTTCTTT.